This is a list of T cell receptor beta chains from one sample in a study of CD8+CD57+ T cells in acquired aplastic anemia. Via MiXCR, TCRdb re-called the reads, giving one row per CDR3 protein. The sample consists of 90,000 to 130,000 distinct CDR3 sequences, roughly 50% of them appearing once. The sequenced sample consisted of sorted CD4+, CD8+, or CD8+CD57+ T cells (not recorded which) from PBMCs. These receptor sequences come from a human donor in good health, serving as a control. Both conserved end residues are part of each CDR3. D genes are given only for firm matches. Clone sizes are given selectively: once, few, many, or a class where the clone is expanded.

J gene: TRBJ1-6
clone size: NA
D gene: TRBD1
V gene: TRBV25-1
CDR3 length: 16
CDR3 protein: CASSVFGQASNSPLHF
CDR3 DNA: TGTGCCAGCAGTGTGTTCGGACAGGCCTCGAATTCACCCCTCCACTTT

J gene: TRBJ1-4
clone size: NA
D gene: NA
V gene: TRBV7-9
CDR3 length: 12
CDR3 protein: CASSFPGEKLFF
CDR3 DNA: TGTGCCAGCAGCTTCCCTGGCGAAAAACTGTTTTTT

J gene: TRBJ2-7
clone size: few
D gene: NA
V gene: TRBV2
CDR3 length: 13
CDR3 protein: CASSIDSRYEQYF
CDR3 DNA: TGTGCCAGCAGTATCGATTCTCGGTACGAGCAGTACTTC

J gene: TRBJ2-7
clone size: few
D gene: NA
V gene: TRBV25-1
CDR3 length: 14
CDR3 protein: CASSVFTGRNEQYF
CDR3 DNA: TGTGCCAGCAGTGTATTTACCGGCCGCAACGAGCAGTACTTC

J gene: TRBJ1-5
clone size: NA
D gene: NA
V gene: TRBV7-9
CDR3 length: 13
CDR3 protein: CASSPTGDQPQHF
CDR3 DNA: TGTGCCAGCAGCCCGACCGGCGATCAGCCCCAGCATTTT

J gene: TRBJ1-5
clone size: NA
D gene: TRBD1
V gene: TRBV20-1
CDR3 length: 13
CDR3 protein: CSASGTANQPQHF
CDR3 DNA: TGCAGTGCGTCCGGGACAGCGAATCAGCCCCAGCATTTT

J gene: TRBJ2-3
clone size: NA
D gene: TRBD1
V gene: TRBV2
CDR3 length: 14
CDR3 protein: CASLRDRGADTQYF
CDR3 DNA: TGTGCCAGCCTCCGGGACAGGGGGGCAGATACGCAGTATTTT

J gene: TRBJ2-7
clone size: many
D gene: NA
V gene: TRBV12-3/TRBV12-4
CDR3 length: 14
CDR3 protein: CASSLARQAYEQYF
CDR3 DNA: TGTGCCAGCAGTTTAGCGCGTCAGGCCTACGAGCAGTACTTC

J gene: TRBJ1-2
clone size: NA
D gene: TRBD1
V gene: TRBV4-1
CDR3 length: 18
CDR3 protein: CASSQVARAGTGNCGHTF
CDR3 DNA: TGCGCCAGCAGCCAAGTAGCGAGGGCTGGGACAGGAAACTGTGGCCACACCTTC

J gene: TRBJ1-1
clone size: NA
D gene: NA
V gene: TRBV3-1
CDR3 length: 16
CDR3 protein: CASSQAHSRSATEAFF
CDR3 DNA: TGTGCCAGCAGCCAAGCTCACAGCCGATCTGCCACTGAAGCTTTCTTT

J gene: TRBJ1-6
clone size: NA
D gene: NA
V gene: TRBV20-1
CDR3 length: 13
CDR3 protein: CSARRTAKSPLHF
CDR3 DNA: TGCAGTGCTCGGAGGACAGCCAAATCACCCCTCCACTTT

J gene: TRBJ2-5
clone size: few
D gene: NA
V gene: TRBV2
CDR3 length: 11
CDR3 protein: CASNGGETQYF
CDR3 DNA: TGTGCCAGCAACGGTGGAGAGACCCAGTACTTC

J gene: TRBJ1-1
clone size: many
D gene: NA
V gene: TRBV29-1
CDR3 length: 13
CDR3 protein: CSVEGEKTAEAFF
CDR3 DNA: TGCAGCGTTGAAGGGGAGAAGACAGCTGAAGCTTTCTTT

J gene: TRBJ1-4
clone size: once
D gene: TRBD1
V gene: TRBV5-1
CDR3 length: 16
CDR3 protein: CASSLTVGQGARKLFF
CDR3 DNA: TGCGCCAGCAGCTTGACGGTCGGACAGGGGGCGCGGAAACTGTTTTTT

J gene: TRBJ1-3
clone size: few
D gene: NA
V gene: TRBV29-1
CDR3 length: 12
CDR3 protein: CSVAGTRNTIYF
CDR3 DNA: TGCAGCGTTGCGGGCACTCGAAACACCATATATTTT

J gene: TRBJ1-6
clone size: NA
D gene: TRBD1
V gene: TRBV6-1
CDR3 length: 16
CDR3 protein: CASSEDRGSYNSPLHF
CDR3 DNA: TGTGCCAGCAGTGAAGACAGGGGGTCCTATAATTCACCCCTCCACTTT

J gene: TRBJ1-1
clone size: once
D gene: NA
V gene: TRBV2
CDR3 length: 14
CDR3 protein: CASSPTQGHTEAFF
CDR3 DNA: TGTGCCAGCAGTCCTACACAGGGACACACTGAAGCTTTCTTT

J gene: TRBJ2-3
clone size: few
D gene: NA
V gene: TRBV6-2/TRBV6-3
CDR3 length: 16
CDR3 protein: CASSYVLGGSTDTQYF
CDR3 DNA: TGTGCCAGCAGTTATGTTTTGGGCGGAAGCACAGATACGCAGTATTTT

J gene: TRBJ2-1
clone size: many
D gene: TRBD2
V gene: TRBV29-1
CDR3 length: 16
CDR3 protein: CSVSGRDDKLYNEQFF
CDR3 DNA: TGCAGCGTCTCAGGGAGGGACGACAAGCTCTACAATGAGCAGTTCTTC

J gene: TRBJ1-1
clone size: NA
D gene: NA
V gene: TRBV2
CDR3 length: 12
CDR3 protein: CASSVNSGEAFF
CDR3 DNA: TGTGCCAGCAGCGTAAATTCCGGGGAAGCTTTCTTT

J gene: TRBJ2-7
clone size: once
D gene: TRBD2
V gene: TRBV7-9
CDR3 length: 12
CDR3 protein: CASSSREFEQYF
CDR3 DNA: TGTGCCAGCAGCTCGCGGGAGTTCGAGCAGTACTTC